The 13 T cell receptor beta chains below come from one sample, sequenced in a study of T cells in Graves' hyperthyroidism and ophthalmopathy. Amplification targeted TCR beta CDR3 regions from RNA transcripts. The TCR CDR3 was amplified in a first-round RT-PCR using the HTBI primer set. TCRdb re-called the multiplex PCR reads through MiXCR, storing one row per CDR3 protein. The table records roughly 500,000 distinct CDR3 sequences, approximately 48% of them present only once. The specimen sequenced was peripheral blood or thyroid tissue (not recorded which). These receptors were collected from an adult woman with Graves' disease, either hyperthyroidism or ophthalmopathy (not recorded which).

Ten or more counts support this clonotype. Here the CDR3 reads CASSLAQGNTEAFF. CDR3 in DNA: TGCGCCAGCAGCTTGGCACAGGGTAACACTGAAGCTTTCTTT. J is TRBJ1-1 and V is TRBV5-1, with D perhaps TRBD1 (6 bases). V lost 0 bases, J lost 2 bases, and 8 bases lay in between. The germline gives CDR1 SGHRS, CDR2 YFSETQ. This CDR3 is built from 14 residues.

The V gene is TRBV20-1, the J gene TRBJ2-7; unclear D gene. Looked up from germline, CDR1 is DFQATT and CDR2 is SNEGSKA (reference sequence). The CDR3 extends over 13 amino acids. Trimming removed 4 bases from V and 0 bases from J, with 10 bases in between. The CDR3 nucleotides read TGCAGTGCTATGAACAGCAGCTCCTACGAGCAGTACTTC. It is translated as CSAMNSSSYEQYF.

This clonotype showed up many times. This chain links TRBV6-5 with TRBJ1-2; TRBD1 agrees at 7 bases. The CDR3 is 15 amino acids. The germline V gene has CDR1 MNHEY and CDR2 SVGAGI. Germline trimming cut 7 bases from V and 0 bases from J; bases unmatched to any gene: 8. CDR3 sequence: CASTDLGQANYGYTF. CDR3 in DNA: TGTGCCAGCACCGACCTCGGACAGGCTAACTATGGCTACACCTTC.

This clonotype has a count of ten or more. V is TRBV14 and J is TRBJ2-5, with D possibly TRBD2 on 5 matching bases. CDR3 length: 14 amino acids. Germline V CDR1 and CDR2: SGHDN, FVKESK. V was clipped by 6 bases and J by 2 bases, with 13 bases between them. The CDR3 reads CASRIRGFQETQYF. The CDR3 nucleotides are TGTGCCAGCAGAATCCGCGGGTTTCAAGAGACCCAGTACTTC. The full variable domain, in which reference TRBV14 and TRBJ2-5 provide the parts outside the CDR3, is EAGVTQFPSHSVIEKGQTVTLRCDPISGHDNLYWYRRVMGKEIKFLLHFVKESKQDESGMPNNRFLAERTGGTYSTLKVQPAELEDSGVYFCASRIRGFQETQYFGPGTRLLVL.

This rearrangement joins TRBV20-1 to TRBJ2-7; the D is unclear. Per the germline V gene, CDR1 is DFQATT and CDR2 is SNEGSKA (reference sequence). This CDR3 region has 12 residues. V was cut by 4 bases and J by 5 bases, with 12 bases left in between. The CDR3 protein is CSAILGFHEQYF. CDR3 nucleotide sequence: TGCAGTGCTATCTTAGGATTCCACGAGCAGTACTTC.

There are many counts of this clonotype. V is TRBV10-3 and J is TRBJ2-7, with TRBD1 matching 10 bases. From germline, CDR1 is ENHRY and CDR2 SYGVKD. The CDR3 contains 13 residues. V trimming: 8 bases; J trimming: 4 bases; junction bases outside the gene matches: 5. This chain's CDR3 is CAIAGTGEYEQYF. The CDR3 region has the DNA TGTGCCATCGCAGGGACAGGGGAGTACGAGCAGTACTTC.

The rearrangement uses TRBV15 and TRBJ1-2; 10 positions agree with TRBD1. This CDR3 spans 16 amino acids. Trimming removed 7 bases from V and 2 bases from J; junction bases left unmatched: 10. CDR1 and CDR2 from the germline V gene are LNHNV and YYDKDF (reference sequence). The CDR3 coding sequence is TGTGCCACCACACGAGCCCCGACAGGGGGCAACTATGGCTACACCTTC. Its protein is CATTRAPTGGNYGYTF. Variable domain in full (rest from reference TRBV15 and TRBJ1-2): DAMVIQNPRYQVTQFGKPVTLSCSQTLNHNVMYWYQQKSSQAPKLLFHYYDKDFNNEADTPDNFQSRRPNTSFCFLDIRSPGLGDTAMYLCATTRAPTGGNYGYTFGSGTRLTVV.

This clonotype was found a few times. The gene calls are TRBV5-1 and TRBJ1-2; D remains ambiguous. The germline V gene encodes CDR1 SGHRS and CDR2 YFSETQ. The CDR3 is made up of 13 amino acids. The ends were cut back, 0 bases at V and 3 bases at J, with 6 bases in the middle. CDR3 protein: CASSLGSDYGYTF. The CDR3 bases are TGCGCCAGCAGCTTGGGGAGTGACTATGGCTACACCTTC.

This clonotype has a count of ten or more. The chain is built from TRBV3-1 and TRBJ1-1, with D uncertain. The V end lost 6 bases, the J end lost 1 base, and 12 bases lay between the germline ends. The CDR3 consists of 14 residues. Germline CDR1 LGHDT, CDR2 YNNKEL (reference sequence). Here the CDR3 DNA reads TGTGCCAGCAGTCTCAGAGCTAAGAACACTGAAGCTTTCTTT. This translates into CASSLRAKNTEAFF.

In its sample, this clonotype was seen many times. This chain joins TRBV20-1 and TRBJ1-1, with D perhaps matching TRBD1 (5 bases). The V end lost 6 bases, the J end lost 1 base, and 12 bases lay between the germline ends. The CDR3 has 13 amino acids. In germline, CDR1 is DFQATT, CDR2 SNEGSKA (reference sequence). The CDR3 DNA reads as TGCAGTGCAATCTCAGGGTCGAACACTGAAGCTTTCTTT. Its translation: CSAISGSNTEAFF.

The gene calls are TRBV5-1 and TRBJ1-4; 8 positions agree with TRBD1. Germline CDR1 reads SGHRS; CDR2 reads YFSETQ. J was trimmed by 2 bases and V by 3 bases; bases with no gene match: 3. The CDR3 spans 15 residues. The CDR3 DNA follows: TGCGCCAGCAGCTGGACAGGGTCTACTAATGAAAAACTGTTTTTT. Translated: CASSWTGSTNEKLFF.

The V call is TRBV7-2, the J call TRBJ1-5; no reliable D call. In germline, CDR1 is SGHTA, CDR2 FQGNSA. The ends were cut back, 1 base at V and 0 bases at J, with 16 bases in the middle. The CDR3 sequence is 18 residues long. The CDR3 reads CASSLVGVNRNSNQPQHF. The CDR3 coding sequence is TGTGCCAGCAGCTTAGTCGGGGTTAACCGAAATAGCAATCAGCCCCAGCATTTT.

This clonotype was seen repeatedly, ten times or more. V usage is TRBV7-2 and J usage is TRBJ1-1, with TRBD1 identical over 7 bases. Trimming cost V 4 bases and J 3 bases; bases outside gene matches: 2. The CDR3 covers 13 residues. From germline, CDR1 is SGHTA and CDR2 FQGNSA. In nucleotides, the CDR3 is TGTGCCAGCAGCTCGGGACAGTACACTGAAGCTTTCTTT. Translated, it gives CASSSGQYTEAFF. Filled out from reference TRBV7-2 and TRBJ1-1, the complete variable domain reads GAGVSQSPSNKVTEKGKDVELRCDPISGHTALYWYRQSLGQGLEFLIYFQGNSAPDKSGLPSDRFSAERTGGSVSTLTIQRTQQEDSAVYLCASSSGQYTEAFFGQGTRLTVV.